This T cell receptor beta chain came from a study of blood T cells in healthy people across ages. The CDR3 runs 12 residues. The V gene's germline CDR1 is SQVTM and CDR2 ANQGSEA. Trimming took off 6 bases at V and 4 bases at J, with 13 bases between the two ends. A second PCR of roughly 7 to 11 cycles used a sample-barcoded 5' primer and a J-beta primer mix. Each cDNA molecule was tagged by a template-switch adaptor with 12 random nucleotides. One entry per CDR3 protein results from TCRdb running MiXCR on the 5' RACE reads. The sample holds over 950,000 distinct CDR3 sequences, around two fifths seen once. This clonotype was recorded many times.

This TCR was sampled from a man aged 18 to 30 in good health. The sequenced material came from blood. The rearrangement uses TRBV29-1 and TRBJ2-7; D is possibly TRBD1 (6 bases). The CDR3 DNA sequence: TGCAGCGTGGGGGCTCAGGGGTACGAGCAGTACTTC. Its translation: CSVGAQGYEQYF.